This TCR beta chain was captured by sequencing in a study of regulatory T cells in long-lasting Graves disease. Assembly of TCR beta libraries relied on iRepertoire HTBI primers together with Arm-PCR of CDR3 regions. TCRdb reanalysed the multiplex PCR reads using MiXCR and keeps one entry per CDR3 protein. The table lists about 330,000 distinct CDR3 sequences, 15% to 20% of them singletons. Indicated time point: newly diagnosed GD, antithyroid drugs for less than 3 months. RNA from PBMCs was the source of the TCR library. Nine milliliters of peripheral blood were taken and placed in EDTA tubes. The table lists this clonotype with many counts. The germline V gene has CDR1 MNHEY and CDR2 SVGEGT. This CDR3 has 18 amino acids. V was pared by 2 bases and J by 0 bases, with 14 bases between. Another study also made use of these data, one on T cells in Graves' hyperthyroidism and ophthalmopathy. That paper notes: Investigators excluded patients with uncontrolled infection, other autoimmune disease, pregnancy or lactation. Ophthalmopathy was distinguished from stable hyperthyroidism by 13 V-J signatures.

The specimen was peripheral blood mononuclear cells (PBMCs), collected at new diagnosis, from a patient treated with antithyroid drugs. This TCR was recovered from a woman in her late teens or twenties with Graves disease. This chain connects TRBV6-2 or TRBV6-3 to TRBJ2-6, with unresolved D. CDR3 nucleotides: TGTGCCAGCAGTTACGATGGACGGTTCGGCTCTGGGGCCAACGTCCTGACTTTC. As protein: CASSYDGRFGSGANVLTF.